This passage covers 21 T cell receptor beta chains from one sample sequenced in a study of technical replicates of blood from a few donors (dated by TCRdb to 2016 to 2017). Library preparation employed the immunoSEQ multiplex PCR assay. TCRdb obtained this table from immuneACCESS and retained in-frame rearrangements with V and J assigned. These tables miss some clones; where compared with another copy, unresolved V genes account for less than half of the shortfall, and the remainder is unexplained. The sample includes under 20,000 clones, with approximately 86% observed a single time. Approximately 9.9% of the sample goes to the ten largest clones. Sample: PBMCs. The receptor set was obtained from a human donor in good health.

The V and J genes are TRBV10-2 and TRBJ1-4; a possible D gene is TRBD1 (5 bases). V lost 6 bases to trimming and J lost 3 bases, with 11 bases between them. This CDR3 has 14 residues. CDR1 is WSHSY and CDR2 is SAAADI in the germline V gene. CDR3 coding DNA: TGCGCCAGCAGGCCGCCAGGGTCTAATGAAAAACTGTTTTTT. Its protein is CASRPPGSNEKLFF.

V usage is TRBV7-9 and J usage is TRBJ2-3; D perhaps matches TRBD1 (5 bases). This CDR3 is 13 amino acids long. Trimming removed 0 bases at V and 7 bases at J, with 8 bases between. In germline, CDR1 is SEHNR, CDR2 FQNEAQ (reference sequence). The CDR3 DNA sequence: TGTGCCAGCAGCTTAGCACAGGAGAATACGCAGTATTTT. It is translated as CASSLAQENTQYF.

The rearrangement links TRBV6-6 to TRBJ1-1; 9 nucleotides align to TRBD1. The CDR3 sequence is 14 residues long. Losses at the gene ends were 0 bases for V and 4 bases for J; bases not matched to a gene: 0. Germline-derived CDR1 and CDR2 are MNHNY and SVGAGI (reference sequence). The CDR3 reads CASSYSTGGTEAFF. The DNA for the CDR3 is TGTGCCAGCAGTTACTCGACAGGGGGCACTGAAGCTTTCTTT.

This chain links TRBV27 with TRBJ2-3; TRBD1 might be the D (7 bases). Trimming took off 8 bases at V and 0 bases at J, with 12 bases between the two ends. The CDR3 has 14 residues. Germline CDR1 and CDR2: MNHEY and SMNVEV (reference sequence). CDR3 sequence (DNA): TGTGCCAGCGCGGGACAGCATAGCACAGATACGCAGTATTTT. It is translated as CASAGQHSTDTQYF.

The chain employs TRBV28 and TRBJ2-7, with 12 bases identical to TRBD2. The germline gives CDR1 MDHEN, CDR2 SYDVKM. V was clipped by 5 bases and J by 5 bases; unmatched bases: 7. This CDR3 has 15 amino acids. CDR3 residues: CASSPATSGRDEQYF. In DNA form, the CDR3 reads TGTGCCAGCAGTCCCGCGACTAGCGGGAGAGACGAGCAGTACTTC.

The chain couples TRBV6-1 to TRBJ2-7; D is perhaps TRBD2 (7 bases). Germline V gives CDR1 MNHNS, CDR2 SASEGT. Trimming stripped 2 bases from V and 6 bases from J, with 20 bases between. The CDR3 has 16 residues. The CDR3 DNA follows: TGTGCCAGCAGTGAATTCCGGGGAGGGGCGGGGGCCGAGCAGTACTTC. It encodes CASSEFRGGAGAEQYF.

The chain couples TRBV6-4 to TRBJ2-2, with D maybe TRBD2 (5 bases). This CDR3 is 13 amino acids long. Looked up from germline, CDR1 is MRHNA and CDR2 is SNTAGT. V gave up 4 bases and J gave up 8 bases, with 11 bases separating them. The CDR3 DNA reads TGTGCCAGCAGTGTATCTAGCTCTGGGGAGCTGTTTTTT. It specifies CASSVSSSGELFF.

The chain has TRBV19 and TRBJ2-5; a possible D gene is TRBD2 (7 bases). Trimming pared 2 bases from V and 1 base from J, leaving 14 bases between. Per the germline V gene, CDR1 is LNHDA and CDR2 is SQIVND (reference sequence). This CDR3 spans 16 amino acids. CDR3: CASSIIGGGGQETQYF. CDR3 in DNA: TGTGCCAGTAGTATAATAGGGGGGGGAGGCCAAGAGACCCAGTACTTC.

The chain uses TRBV28 and TRBJ2-1; 9 bases align to TRBD2. This CDR3 is built from 16 residues. The V segment lost 7 bases and the J segment 9 bases; nucleotides outside the gene matches: 16. The V gene's germline CDR1 is MDHEN and CDR2 SYDVKM. In DNA form, the CDR3 reads TGTGCCAGCACATCGCCCCTGGGCGGGAGGGCCACTGAGCAGTTCTTC. Translating it yields CASTSPLGGRATEQFF.

The V and J genes are TRBV6-9 and TRBJ2-3; D may be TRBD2 (5 bases). The V gene lost 4 bases and the J gene lost 4 bases, with 9 bases spanning the gap. CDR1 and CDR2 (germline): MNHGY, SVAAGI. This CDR3 is 13 amino acids long. The CDR3 coding sequence is TGTGCCAGCAGTTTCAAGAGGGCAGATACGCAGTATTTT. Its protein is CASSFKRADTQYF.

The chain recombines TRBV10-1 with TRBJ1-4; TRBD1 might be the D (6 bases). The CDR3 totals 14 residues. Germline V gene sequence: CDR1 WNHNN, CDR2 SYGVQD (reference sequence). Trimming pared 3 bases from V and 4 bases from J, leaving 9 bases between. CDR3 DNA: TGCGCCAGCAGTGAAGGGGGTCGTAATGAAAAACTGTTTTTT. It yields the protein CASSEGGRNEKLFF.

The chain links TRBV19 to TRBJ1-5; the D gene is possibly TRBD1 (6 bases). CDR3 length equals 14 residues. V was trimmed by 7 bases and J by 4 bases, leaving 14 bases between them. CDR1 LNHDA and CDR2 SQIVND come from the germline V gene (reference sequence). The CDR3 loop is CASNNRDTNQPQHF. CDR3 sequence (DNA): TGTGCCAGTAATAATCGGGACACAAATCAGCCCCAGCATTTT.

This chain joins TRBV19 and TRBJ1-2, with unresolved D. Per the germline V gene, CDR1 is LNHDA and CDR2 is SQIVND (reference sequence). The CDR3 has 12 residues. The V end was cut by 1 base, the J end by 9 bases, with 9 bases between. CDR3 sequence reads: CASSIGAHSYTF. Here the CDR3 DNA reads TGTGCCAGTAGTATAGGGGCCCATAGCTACACCTTC.

The rearrangement links TRBV6-1 to TRBJ2-7; 8 positions match TRBD1. The V gene's germline CDR1 is MNHNS and CDR2 SASEGT. V gave up 4 bases and J gave up 5 bases; unmatched junction bases: 7. The CDR3 has 14 residues. CDR3 protein: CASSGTGLTDEQYF. The CDR3, as DNA: TGTGCCAGCAGTGGGACAGGGTTAACTGACGAGCAGTACTTC.

The V gene is TRBV6-5, the J gene TRBJ1-1, with 7 bases matching TRBD1. Per the germline V gene, CDR1 is MNHEY and CDR2 is SVGAGI. V gave up 10 bases and J gave up 5 bases; unmatched junction bases: 13. This CDR3 comprises 14 residues. The CDR3 spells CATSSPTGITEAFF. CDR3 in DNA: TGTGCCACCTCCTCGCCGACAGGGATAACTGAAGCTTTCTTT.

CDR3 in DNA: TGTGCCAGCAGTGAAGACTGGAGGGGGAACACTGAAGCTTTCTTT. Amino acids: CASSEDWRGNTEAFF. This chain links TRBV6-1 with TRBJ1-1; TRBD1 is a possible D gene (5 bases). CDR1 is MNHNS, CDR2 SASEGT, per germline. Trimming removed 1 base from V and 1 base from J, with 10 bases in between. CDR3 length equals 15 residues.

J is TRBJ2-5 and V is TRBV5-1; the match to TRBD1 covers 12 bases. This CDR3 spans 17 amino acids. Germline trimming cut 0 bases from V and 5 bases from J; bases unmatched to any gene: 8. Germline V lookup: CDR1 SGHRS, CDR2 YFSETQ. The CDR3 nucleotides read TGCGCCAGCAGCTTGGCGCCGGGACAGGGGGCTACGGAGACCCAGTACTTC. This translates into CASSLAPGQGATETQYF.

The rearrangement uses TRBV30 and TRBJ2-7; no reliable D call. CDR1 and CDR2 from the germline V gene are GTSNPN and SVGIG (reference sequence). The CDR3 runs 15 residues. The ends were cut back, 0 bases at V and 0 bases at J, with 12 bases in the middle. Here the CDR3 DNA reads TGTGCCTGGAGTGTAATGGCGGATAGCTCCTACGAGCAGTACTTC. It specifies CAWSVMADSSYEQYF.

This sequence joins TRBV5-1 and TRBJ2-1, with D tentatively TRBD1 (6 bases). V lost 7 bases and J 4 bases, leaving 12 bases between the germline ends. Per germline, CDR1 SGHRS and CDR2 YFSETQ. This CDR3 has 13 amino acids. CDR3 coding DNA: TGCGCCAGCTCAACAGGGAGATACAATGAGCAGTTCTTC. Its protein product is CASSTGRYNEQFF.

This chain joins TRBV7-3 and TRBJ2-1, with D perhaps TRBD1 (7 bases). The germline V gene encodes CDR1 SGHTA and CDR2 FQGTGA. The CDR3 sequence is 15 residues long. Trimming pared 5 bases from V and 8 bases from J, leaving 19 bases between. The CDR3 here is CASSLRGDSWDEQFF. The CDR3 nucleotides are TGTGCCAGCAGCCTCCGCGGGGACAGTTGGGATGAGCAGTTCTTC.

For the CDR3, the DNA is TGCGCCAGCAGCCAAGAATCTAGCGGGGGTTACAATGAGCAGTTCTTC. Translating gives CASSQESSGGYNEQFF. The V and J genes are TRBV4-1 and TRBJ2-1; TRBD2 matches at 10 bases. This CDR3 comprises 16 residues. V dropped 0 bases and J dropped 4; count of bases not matched to a gene: 3. The germline gives CDR1 MGHRA, CDR2 YSYEKL.